The TCR beta chain described here comes from a study of blood T cell repertoires in COVID-19. Between the trimmed V and J ends, which lost 1 base and 8 bases, there was a span of 15 bases. The CDR3 totals 15 residues. Germline CDR1 and CDR2: SGHVS and FNYEAQ. Generated by immunoSEQ multiplex PCR, the TCRdb table keeps only in-frame clones and is missing some. The sample shows roughly 420,000 clones, 85% to 90% of them seen only once. Self-reported history from a screening survey and questionnaire set each donor's cohort. The sample comprised PBMCs or T cells enriched from blood (not recorded which). This clonotype originated in a woman younger than 45 with acute COVID-19. This sequence joins TRBV7-6 and TRBJ2-1, with unresolved D. Here the CDR3 DNA reads TGTGCCAGCAGCTTAGAAGTCGGCAGGTGGGATGAGCAGTTCTTC. Protein sequence: CASSLEVGRWDEQFF.